The present T cell receptor beta chain was sequenced within a study of beta chain features in type 1 diabetes. TCRB transcripts that were expressed got sequenced, as all of the isolated RNA had been reverse transcribed. Repertoires were generated with immunoSEQ multiplex PCR, while TCRdb's copy carries only in-frame clones and drops some. There are hundreds of thousands of clones in the sample; around 12% occur only once, and 0.015% to 0.02% lies in the top ten. Findings and caveats of the study: The naive, central memory and Treg TCRB repertoires showed an apparent similarity that was greater among patients than among healthy donors. Across all four CD4+ subsets, people with type 1 diabetes showed modestly shorter TCRB CDR3s. In type 1 diabetes patients, VDJ junctions had fewer insertions; deletions at these junctions were more frequent.

Points on this clone: No antigen is known for it.

From germline, CDR1 is SGHNT and CDR2 YYREEE (reference sequence). Between the trimmed V and J ends, which lost 7 bases and 3 bases, there was a span of 22 bases. The CDR3 length is 17 residues. The clonotype comes from a man between 18 and 29 years old in good health. The sequenced material came from naive CD4+ T cells from blood. This chain connects TRBV5-4 to TRBJ1-4, with D unresolved. In DNA form, the CDR3 reads TGTGCCAGCGGAATTAGGAGAGATCACGGTTCTAATGAAAAACTGTTTTTT. The encoded protein is CASGIRRDHGSNEKLFF.